This TCR beta chain was documented in a study of OX40 agonist ivuxolimab in advanced cancers. Background on the study: The dose-escalation cohort was approximately 80% male, with a mean age of around 60 years, ranging roughly 23 to 85. Study findings and constraints: Not determined was the antigen specificity of the expanded peripheral T cells. The authors also found low normalized T-cell clonal expansion in some nonresponders. Partial responders treated at 0.1-3.0 mg/kg exhibited clonal expansion among the lowest measured.

TCRdb's copy holds only in-frame clones and misses some; the assay was immunoSEQ multiplex PCR. The repertoire holds 70,000 to 85,000 clones, with approximately 95% as singletons. V was shortened by 4 bases and J by 7 bases, with 14 bases between the two germline ends. CDR1 and CDR2 from the germline V gene are MNHNS and SASEGT. The CDR3 contains 14 residues. Remarks on this clone: Its matching antigen is unknown.

Sequenced material: CD4+ or CD8+ T cells sorted from blood, taken in a trial of the OX40 agonist ivuxolimab. The V call is TRBV6-1, the J call TRBJ2-1; the D gene is possibly TRBD2 (6 bases). The clonotype was recovered from an adult with an advanced solid tumor such as melanoma, head and neck, liver or kidney cancer. The CDR3 loop reads CASSAAGLGNEQFF. CDR3 DNA sequence: TGTGCCAGCAGTGCCGCGGGGTTAGGGAATGAGCAGTTCTTC.